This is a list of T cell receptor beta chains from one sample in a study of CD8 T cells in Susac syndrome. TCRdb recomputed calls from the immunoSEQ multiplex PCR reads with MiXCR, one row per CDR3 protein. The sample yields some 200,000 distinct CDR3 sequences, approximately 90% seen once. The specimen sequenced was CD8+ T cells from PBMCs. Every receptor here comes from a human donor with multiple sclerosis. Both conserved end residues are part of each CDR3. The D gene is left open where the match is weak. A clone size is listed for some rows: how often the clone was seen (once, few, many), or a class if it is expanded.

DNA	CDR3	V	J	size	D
TGTGCCAGCAGCTCGGGGACCTACGCTAACTATGGCTACACCTTC	CASSSGTYANYGYTF	TRBV7-2	TRBJ1-2	.	.
TGTGCCAGCTCACCACGTGAGGGTCGCGGGGAGACCCAGTACTTC	CASSPREGRGETQYF	TRBV18	TRBJ2-5	.	.
TGTGCCAGCAGTTTAGGGGTTGACTGGCCTCAATTGGGCTACACCTTC	CASSLGVDWPQLGYTF	TRBV12-3/TRBV12-4	TRBJ1-2	.	.
TGTGCCAGCAGCCCGACTGGTTACAATGAGCAGTTCTTC	CASSPTGYNEQFF	TRBV13	TRBJ2-1	.	.
TGTGCCAGCAGCTCTAGACAGGGGTCGAACTACGAGCAGTACTTC	CASSSRQGSNYEQYF	TRBV7-6	TRBJ2-7	.	TRBD1
TGCGCCAGCAGCCAAGTTGGCGGGAACCAAGAGACCCAGTACTTC	CASSQVGGNQETQYF	TRBV4-1	TRBJ2-5	.	.
TGTGCCAGCAGCTTAGGTGTCCTAAACCCCGTAAATGAAAAACTGTTTTTT	CASSLGVLNPVNEKLFF	TRBV7-9	TRBJ1-4	.	.
TGTGCCAGCAGCTTGGGGCCGGGACAGGGCGAAAGTGATGGCTACACCTTC	CASSLGPGQGESDGYTF	TRBV5-4	TRBJ1-2	.	TRBD1
TGTGCCAGCAGCTTAGATCGGGGGTTAGGCTACACCTTC	CASSLDRGLGYTF	TRBV7-9	TRBJ1-2	.	.
TGTGCCAGCAGCCCGGGGCTCGCTAGCGATCAGCCCCAGCATTTT	CASSPGLASDQPQHF	TRBV11-2	TRBJ1-5	.	.
TGTGCCACCGGCCAGGGCTGGGGCTACACCTTC	CATGQGWGYTF	TRBV6-2/TRBV6-3	TRBJ1-2	.	.
TGTGCCAGCAGCCTAAATTGGGGAAACACCATATATTTT	CASSLNWGNTIYF	TRBV11-2	TRBJ1-3	.	.
TGCAGTGCTGTAGCGGGAGGACCCACAGATACGCAGTATTTT	CSAVAGGPTDTQYF	TRBV20-1	TRBJ2-3	once	TRBD2
TGTGCCAGCAGTGCGGATACGGAGACCCAGTACTTC	CASSADTETQYF	TRBV7-9	TRBJ2-5	.	.